The rows below give T cell receptor beta chains drawn from one sample of a study of blood T cell repertoires in COVID-19. TCRdb keeps only in-frame clones here, not all; method: immunoSEQ multiplex PCR. The data hold 110,000 to 150,000 clones, with 88% observed a single time. The sequenced sample consisted of peripheral blood. The receptor set was obtained from a woman aged 45 to 65 with acute or convalescent COVID-19. Each CDR3 is given with its conserved first and last residue. Each record gives: V gene, clone size, D gene, J gene, CDR3 protein, CDR3 DNA. A D gene is named only where the DNA matches it firmly. Only some rows state a clone size, as once, few, many or a class for expanded clones.

>TRBV10-3|.|.|TRBJ1-6
CAISDAAAKNSPLHF
TGTGCCATCAGTGATGCGGCTGCCAAAAATTCACCCCTCCACTTT
>TRBV28|.|TRBD1|TRBJ1-2
CASSFPWAGGELGYTF
TGTGCCAGCAGTTTCCCGTGGGCAGGGGGCGAACTTGGCTACACCTTC
>TRBV3-1/TRBV3-2|.|TRBD2|TRBJ2-1
CASSQGASGRHNEQFF
TGTGCCAGCAGCCAAGGGGCTAGCGGGAGGCACAATGAGCAGTTCTTC
>TRBV28|.|TRBD2|TRBJ2-3
CASSFPAGGDTDTQYF
TGTGCCAGCAGTTTTCCCGCGGGGGGAGACACAGATACGCAGTATTTT
>TRBV18|.|.|TRBJ1-3
CASSPMGQIWNTIYF
TGTGCCAGCTCACCGATGGGGCAAATTTGGAACACCATATATTTT
>TRBV3-1/TRBV3-2|once|TRBD2|TRBJ2-1
CASSQELAGGNEQFF
TGTGCCAGCAGCCAAGAACTAGCGGGGGGGAATGAGCAGTTCTTC
>TRBV6-5|.|.|TRBJ2-7
CASSYSSSYEQYF
TGTGCCAGCAGTTACTCTTCCAGCTACGAGCAGTACTTC
>TRBV5-1|.|TRBD1|TRBJ1-1
CASSPRQDRPTEAFF
TGCGCCAGCAGCCCCCGGCAGGACAGGCCCACTGAAGCTTTCTTT
>TRBV27|.|TRBD1|TRBJ2-5
CASSPYRGRETQYF
TGTGCCAGCAGTCCCTACAGGGGAAGGGAGACCCAGTACTTC
>TRBV15|once|TRBD1|TRBJ2-1
CATSSRDRGINEQFF
TGTGCCACCAGCAGCCGGGACAGGGGAATCAATGAGCAGTTCTTC
>TRBV3-1/TRBV3-2|.|.|TRBJ2-1
CASSQGYDSHNEQFF
TGTGCCAGCAGCCAAGGATACGACTCCCACAATGAGCAGTTCTTC
>TRBV28|.|.|TRBJ1-2
CASRGGARGYGYTF
TGTGCCAGCAGGGGAGGGGCCAGGGGCTATGGCTACACCTTC